The source of this T cell receptor (beta chain) is a study of shared T cell receptors in the human thymus. The CDR3 sequence is 13 residues long. The germline V gene has CDR1 LNHDA and CDR2 SQIVND (reference sequence). V dropped 5 bases and J dropped 6 bases, with 14 bases sitting between them. The table came from immunoSEQ multiplex PCR; TCRdb's copy has only in-frame clones and leaves some out. The sample consists of more than 550,000 clones, about 87% of them appearing once. These data are also associated with another study on human thymus T cells.

Specimen: thymocytes. This chain uses TRBV19 with TRBJ2-7, with a possible D match to TRBD1 (6 bases). This TCR was sampled from a boy in the first two years of life with a congenital heart defect. The CDR3 DNA reads as TGTGCCAGTAGTGTAACAGGGCTTCCCGAGCAGTACTTC. Protein: CASSVTGLPEQYF. Full variable domain (outside the CDR3, taken from reference TRBV19 and TRBJ2-7): DGGITQSPKYLFRKEGQNVTLSCEQNLNHDAMYWYRQDPGQGLRLIYYSQIVNDFQKGDIAEGYSVSREKKESFPLTVTSAQKNPTAFYLCASSVTGLPEQYFGPGTRLTVT.